This T cell receptor (beta chain) comes out of a study of blood T cells in healthy people across ages. Study information: For every two T cells, template switching captured about one barcoded beta molecule.

This CDR3 has 13 residues. The second PCR ran about 6 to 12 cycles with a sample-barcoded 5' primer and J-beta primers. Per sample, CDR3-containing paired-end reads numbered at least 3 million. TCRdb re-called the 5' RACE reads with MiXCR, one entry per CDR3 protein. Of approximately 780,000 distinct CDR3 sequences listed, approximately 24% are singletons. This clonotype was recorded once. Its matching antigen is unknown. At one end the junction does not follow the germline gene, possibly because of a read error. General study points: Percentage of naive T cells showed a strong correlation with TCR beta diversity.

These records were also assigned to another study, of T cells of mothers and their children. That source reports: The study found thymic selection shapes TCR recombination output similarly in related and unrelated pairs.

This TCR was recovered from a boy aged 5-17 years in good health. Sequenced input: blood. V is TRBV12-3 or TRBV12-4 and J is TRBJ2-5; no clear D gene. This CDR3 is CASSLGAPFPSRF. The CDR3 DNA sequence: TGTGCCAGCTCCCTGGGCGCCCCCTTTCCATCACGATTC.